One and the same sample provided the 8 T cell receptor beta chains below, sequenced in a study of shared clonotypes between healthy human individuals. Clones were sequenced by immunoSEQ multiplex PCR, and TCRdb holds only the in-frame ones, with some missing. The sample has millions of clones; around nine tenths are singletons. The sequenced sample was naive CD4+ T cells sorted from blood. Subset noted: CD45RA+ positively selected. The receptors originated from a young man in good health.

This chain connects TRBV11-1 to TRBJ1-4; perhaps TRBD1 as D (6 bases). The CDR3 covers 15 residues. Trimming took 3 bases from V and 4 from J, leaving 12 bases between them. From germline, CDR1 is SGHAT and CDR2 FQDESV (reference sequence). Here the CDR3 DNA reads TGTGCCAGCAGCTTGGGGGCGGCAAGTAATGAAAAACTGTTTTTT. Protein: CASSLGAASNEKLFF.

This clone was seen only a few times. The chain couples TRBV14 to TRBJ2-2; D uncertain. Germline V CDR1 and CDR2: SGHDN, FVKESK. This CDR3 has 12 amino acids. Trimming left V 9 bases short and J 6 bases short, with 11 bases between. The CDR3 loop is CARSSLAGELFF. The CDR3 DNA is TGTGCCAGGTCCTCCTTAGCCGGGGAGCTGTTTTTT. Full variable domain (missing parts from reference TRBV14 and TRBJ2-2): EAGVTQFPSHSVIEKGQTVTLRCDPISGHDNLYWYRRVMGKEIKFLLHFVKESKQDESGMPNNRFLAERTGGTYSTLKVQPAELEDSGVYFCARSSLAGELFFGEGSRLTVL.

The rearrangement uses TRBV5-5 and TRBJ1-4; D call uncertain. Germline V lookup: CDR1 SGHKS, CDR2 YYEKEE (reference sequence). V shed 4 bases and J shed 7 bases, with 8 bases lying between them. The CDR3 sequence is 12 residues long. CDR3 region: CASSQWGEKLFF. DNA of the CDR3: TGTGCCAGCAGCCAATGGGGTGAAAAACTGTTTTTT.

The V call is TRBV7-8, the J call TRBJ1-4; D ambiguous. The germline V gene encodes CDR1 SGHVS and CDR2 FQNEAQ. CDR3 length: 15 residues. With 0 bases removed from V and 8 bases from J, the gap between germline ends came to 13 bases. The DNA for the CDR3 is TGTGCCAGCAGCTTAGCGGGCCAGATACGGGAAAAACTGTTTTTT. Protein sequence: CASSLAGQIREKLFF.

The CDR3 DNA is TGTGCCAGCAGACGCGGACAGGGTGATCAGTTCTTC. Protein: CASRRGQGDQFF. The genes are TRBV6-5 and TRBJ2-1; 8 bases fit TRBD1. J gave up 13 bases and V 6 bases, and 8 bases lay outside the gene matches. The CDR3 is 12 residues long. Germline-derived CDR1 and CDR2 are MNHEY and SVGAGI.

The chain is built from TRBV2 and TRBJ2-7; 8 nucleotides align to TRBD1. Germline CDR1 is SNHLY and CDR2 is FYNNEI. The CDR3 runs 13 residues. V was clipped by 10 bases and J by 1 base; unmatched bases: 6. The CDR3 sequence is CAKRGTGSYEQYF. In DNA, the CDR3 is TGTGCCAAACGGGGGACAGGATCCTACGAGCAGTACTTC.

This rearrangement joins TRBV6-6 to TRBJ2-1; 14 bases line up with TRBD2. Germline-derived CDR1 and CDR2 are MNHNY and SVGAGI (reference sequence). V was pared by 9 bases and J by 15 bases, with 10 bases of the junction left unmatched. The CDR3 is 13 amino acids. CDR3 protein: CASAGTSGSSGFF. In DNA form, the CDR3 reads TGTGCCAGTGCCGGGACTAGCGGGAGCTCGGGGTTCTTC.

V and J are TRBV5-1 and TRBJ1-1; 7 bases align to TRBD1. The CDR3 extends over 15 amino acids. Trimming at V came to 4 bases and at J to 4 bases, leaving 10 bases not matched to a gene. The germline CDR1 and CDR2 sequences are SGHRS and YFSETQ. The DNA for the CDR3 is TGCGCCAGCAGCGTTAACAGGGGAGAGGGCACTGAAGCTTTCTTT. It encodes CASSVNRGEGTEAFF.